The rows below give T cell receptor beta chains drawn from one sample of a study of blood T cell repertoires in COVID-19. TCRdb's table, derived via immunoSEQ multiplex PCR, lists solely in-frame clones and lacks some. The sample lists about 180,000 clones; around 83% were seen once. Material: peripheral blood. These receptors were obtained from a human donor in a cohort sampled during active COVID-19. Each CDR3 is given with its conserved first and last residue. The order of the fields is clone size, D gene, J gene, V gene, CDR3 protein, CDR3 DNA. D genes are given only for firm matches. Expanded clones are given a class, and other clones once, few, many or no size at all.

clone_size: NA
d_call: TRBD1
j_call: TRBJ2-5
v_call: TRBV15
cdr3_aa: CATSLLWDRVVRQYF
cdr3_nt: TGTGCCACCAGCCTACTTTGGGACAGAGTGGTCCGCCAGTACTTC

clone_size: NA
d_call: TRBD2
j_call: TRBJ2-7
v_call: TRBV28
cdr3_aa: CASSLPSGRAYEQYF
cdr3_nt: TGTGCCAGCAGTTTACCCAGCGGGAGGGCCTACGAGCAGTACTTC

clone_size: NA
d_call: TRBD1
j_call: TRBJ1-1
v_call: TRBV3-1/TRBV3-2
cdr3_aa: CASSLTGGTEAFF
cdr3_nt: TGTGCCAGCAGCCTAACAGGGGGGACTGAAGCTTTCTTT

clone_size: NA
d_call: TRBD1
j_call: TRBJ1-1
v_call: TRBV3-1/TRBV3-2
cdr3_aa: CASSQLKPRQGNTEAFF
cdr3_nt: TGTGCCAGCAGCCAGCTAAAGCCTAGACAGGGGAACACTGAAGCTTTCTTT

clone_size: NA
d_call: NA
j_call: TRBJ2-7
v_call: TRBV4-3
cdr3_aa: CASSRRRYEQYF
cdr3_nt: TGCGCCAGCAGCCGGAGACGATACGAGCAGTACTTC

clone_size: NA
d_call: NA
j_call: TRBJ1-4
v_call: TRBV18
cdr3_aa: CASSSSWRGNEKLFF
cdr3_nt: TGTGCCAGCTCATCTTCCTGGCGGGGTAATGAAAAACTGTTTTTT

clone_size: NA
d_call: TRBD2
j_call: TRBJ2-3
v_call: TRBV6-5
cdr3_aa: CASYGAGGTDTQYF
cdr3_nt: TGTGCCAGCTATGGAGCGGGAGGGACAGATACGCAGTATTTT

clone_size: NA
d_call: NA
j_call: TRBJ2-1
v_call: TRBV10-3
cdr3_aa: CAISESWAGSYNEQFF
cdr3_nt: TGTGCCATCAGTGAGTCGTGGGCGGGAAGCTACAATGAGCAGTTCTTC

clone_size: NA
d_call: TRBD1
j_call: TRBJ1-2
v_call: TRBV5-4
cdr3_aa: CASSHLGQGQPYGYTF
cdr3_nt: TGTGCCAGCAGCCATTTAGGACAGGGCCAACCCTATGGCTACACCTTC

clone_size: NA
d_call: TRBD1
j_call: TRBJ2-7
v_call: TRBV5-1
cdr3_aa: CASSFVRGQGAYEQYF
cdr3_nt: TGCGCCAGCAGCTTTGTTCGGGGACAGGGGGCCTACGAGCAGTACTTC

clone_size: NA
d_call: NA
j_call: TRBJ1-1
v_call: TRBV4-3
cdr3_aa: CASSQEGGFRGVVTEAFF
cdr3_nt: TGCGCCAGCAGCCAAGAGGGGGGGTTCAGGGGCGTAGTGACTGAAGCTTTCTTT

clone_size: NA
d_call: TRBD1
j_call: TRBJ1-4
v_call: TRBV7-8
cdr3_aa: CASSSGPTGGGEKLFF
cdr3_nt: TGTGCCAGCAGTTCGGGGCCGACAGGGGGAGGTGAAAAACTGTTTTTT

clone_size: once
d_call: NA
j_call: TRBJ1-4
v_call: TRBV27
cdr3_aa: CASSLSGRTNEKLFF
cdr3_nt: TGTGCCAGCAGTTTATCGGGCCGGACTAATGAAAAACTGTTTTTT

clone_size: once
d_call: NA
j_call: TRBJ2-3
v_call: TRBV5-4
cdr3_aa: CASSFGLRTDTQYF
cdr3_nt: TGTGCCAGCAGCTTTGGGCTTCGCACAGATACGCAGTATTTT

clone_size: NA
d_call: NA
j_call: TRBJ1-1
v_call: TRBV4-3
cdr3_aa: CASSKEVGTEAFF
cdr3_nt: TGCGCCAGCAGCAAAGAGGTCGGGACTGAAGCTTTCTTT

clone_size: once
d_call: NA
j_call: TRBJ1-1
v_call: TRBV6-2/TRBV6-3
cdr3_aa: CASRYGREGNTEAFF
cdr3_nt: TGTGCCAGCAGGTACGGGAGGGAGGGGAACACTGAAGCTTTCTTT

clone_size: once
d_call: TRBD1
j_call: TRBJ2-7
v_call: TRBV7-2
cdr3_aa: CASSLGGTGSHEQYF
cdr3_nt: TGTGCCAGCAGCTTAGGCGGGACAGGGTCCCACGAGCAGTACTTC

clone_size: NA
d_call: TRBD1
j_call: TRBJ2-3
v_call: TRBV4-3
cdr3_aa: CASSPFTGQGMTDTQYF
cdr3_nt: TGCGCCAGCAGCCCGTTTACGGGACAGGGTATGACAGATACGCAGTATTTT

clone_size: many
d_call: TRBD2
j_call: TRBJ2-7
v_call: TRBV7-2
cdr3_aa: CASSLGGGISYEQYF
cdr3_nt: TGTGCCAGCAGCTTGGGCGGGGGGATTTCCTACGAGCAGTACTTC

clone_size: NA
d_call: NA
j_call: TRBJ1-2
v_call: TRBV19
cdr3_aa: CASSIGMHGYTF
cdr3_nt: TGTGCCAGTAGTATTGGCATGCATGGCTACACCTTC

clone_size: NA
d_call: TRBD1
j_call: TRBJ1-6
v_call: TRBV2
cdr3_aa: CASSSGTGSRYNSPLHF
cdr3_nt: TGTGCCAGCAGTTCCGGGACAGGTTCCCGATATAATTCACCCCTCCACTTT

clone_size: NA
d_call: TRBD1
j_call: TRBJ2-7
v_call: TRBV5-1
cdr3_aa: CASTGGTGIDEQYF
cdr3_nt: TGCGCCAGCACTGGAGGGACAGGGATAGACGAGCAGTACTTC

clone_size: NA
d_call: NA
j_call: TRBJ2-7
v_call: TRBV18
cdr3_aa: CASSPRSGDRSSSYEQYF
cdr3_nt: TGTGCCAGCTCCCCCCGGTCCGGCGACAGGAGTAGCTCCTACGAGCAGTACTTC

clone_size: NA
d_call: TRBD1
j_call: TRBJ1-6
v_call: TRBV2
cdr3_aa: CASTPQGADNSPLHF
cdr3_nt: TGTGCCAGCACCCCCCAGGGGGCCGATAATTCACCCCTCCACTTT

clone_size: once
d_call: TRBD2
j_call: TRBJ2-5
v_call: TRBV6-5
cdr3_aa: CASSYGSTSGRETQYF
cdr3_nt: TGTGCCAGCAGTTACGGCTCGACTAGCGGTCGAGAGACCCAGTACTTC

clone_size: NA
d_call: TRBD2
j_call: TRBJ2-7
v_call: TRBV9
cdr3_aa: CASSEAGDIPYEQYF
cdr3_nt: TGTGCCAGCAGCGAGGCGGGAGATATTCCCTACGAGCAGTACTTC

clone_size: NA
d_call: TRBD1
j_call: TRBJ1-2
v_call: TRBV7-2
cdr3_aa: CASSLEGASYGYTF
cdr3_nt: TGTGCCAGCAGCTTAGAGGGGGCCAGCTATGGCTACACCTTC

clone_size: NA
d_call: TRBD1
j_call: TRBJ2-1
v_call: TRBV7-9
cdr3_aa: CASSLGGQGRRSYNEQFF
cdr3_nt: TGTGCCAGCAGCTTAGGGGGACAGGGACGCCGCTCCTACAATGAGCAGTTCTTC

clone_size: NA
d_call: TRBD1
j_call: TRBJ2-4
v_call: TRBV7-8
cdr3_aa: CASSLDRGIVIQYF
cdr3_nt: TGTGCCAGCAGCTTAGACAGGGGGATTGTCATTCAGTACTTC

clone_size: NA
d_call: TRBD1
j_call: TRBJ1-2
v_call: TRBV5-8
cdr3_aa: CASSLAGQGTARGYTF
cdr3_nt: TGTGCCAGCAGCTTGGCAGGACAGGGGACAGCTAGGGGCTACACCTTC

clone_size: NA
d_call: TRBD2
j_call: TRBJ2-7
v_call: TRBV7-3
cdr3_aa: CASSPELAGVGEQYF
cdr3_nt: TGTGCCAGCAGCCCCGAACTAGCGGGAGTGGGCGAGCAGTACTTC

clone_size: NA
d_call: TRBD1
j_call: TRBJ1-6
v_call: TRBV6-5
cdr3_aa: CASRGDSYNSPLHF
cdr3_nt: TGTGCCAGCAGGGGGGACAGTTATAATTCACCCCTCCACTTT

clone_size: NA
d_call: TRBD2
j_call: TRBJ2-1
v_call: TRBV28
cdr3_aa: CASSRSGRPNKIEQFF
cdr3_nt: TGTGCCAGCAGCCGAAGCGGGAGGCCAAATAAGATTGAGCAGTTCTTC

clone_size: NA
d_call: NA
j_call: TRBJ2-7
v_call: TRBV4-3
cdr3_aa: CASSQTLDITYEQYF
cdr3_nt: TGCGCCAGCAGCCAGACCTTGGACATCACCTACGAGCAGTACTTC

clone_size: NA
d_call: NA
j_call: TRBJ2-2
v_call: TRBV24-1
cdr3_aa: CATSVGTPFRPGELFF
cdr3_nt: TGTGCCACCAGTGTCGGGACACCCTTTAGACCCGGGGAGCTGTTTTTT

clone_size: NA
d_call: NA
j_call: TRBJ1-2
v_call: TRBV11-1
cdr3_aa: CASSLTVEYGYTF
cdr3_nt: TGTGCCAGCAGCTTAACAGTAGAGTATGGCTACACCTTC

clone_size: NA
d_call: NA
j_call: TRBJ1-1
v_call: TRBV10-3
cdr3_aa: CAISEPQGRGTEAFF
cdr3_nt: TGTGCCATCAGTGAACCACAGGGTCGGGGCACTGAAGCTTTCTTT

clone_size: once
d_call: TRBD1
j_call: TRBJ2-7
v_call: TRBV29-1
cdr3_aa: CSVEGRQGAYEQYF
cdr3_nt: TGCAGCGTTGAGGGACGACAGGGGGCCTACGAGCAGTACTTC

clone_size: NA
d_call: TRBD1
j_call: TRBJ1-2
v_call: TRBV19
cdr3_aa: CASSMGTGYGYTF
cdr3_nt: TGTGCCAGTAGTATGGGGACAGGGTATGGCTACACCTTC

clone_size: NA
d_call: TRBD1
j_call: TRBJ1-2
v_call: TRBV2
cdr3_aa: CATVPGQFYGYTF
cdr3_nt: TGTGCCACTGTACCGGGACAGTTTTATGGCTACACCTTC

clone_size: NA
d_call: TRBD2
j_call: TRBJ2-2
v_call: TRBV11-2
cdr3_aa: CASSTGLAGAPGGELFF
cdr3_nt: TGTGCCAGCAGCACGGGACTAGCGGGAGCCCCGGGCGGGGAGCTGTTTTTT

clone_size: few
d_call: NA
j_call: TRBJ2-7
v_call: TRBV27
cdr3_aa: CASSLGLVLAGYEQYF
cdr3_nt: TGTGCCAGCAGTTTAGGGTTGGTATTGGCGGGATACGAGCAGTACTTC

clone_size: NA
d_call: NA
j_call: TRBJ2-7
v_call: TRBV27
cdr3_aa: CASSFRLLATHPSEQYF
cdr3_nt: TGTGCCAGCAGTTTCAGGTTGCTAGCCACCCATCCCAGCGAGCAGTACTTC

clone_size: NA
d_call: NA
j_call: TRBJ1-3
v_call: TRBV7-9
cdr3_aa: CASVVSSGNTIYF
cdr3_nt: TGTGCCAGCGTCGTGAGCTCTGGAAACACCATATATTTT

clone_size: NA
d_call: NA
j_call: TRBJ1-2
v_call: TRBV28
cdr3_aa: CASSLSGYGYTF
cdr3_nt: TGTGCCAGCAGTTTATCCGGGTATGGCTACACCTTC

clone_size: NA
d_call: NA
j_call: TRBJ1-1
v_call: TRBV6-2/TRBV6-3
cdr3_aa: CASSQDRDTEAFF
cdr3_nt: TGTGCCAGCAGTCAAGACAGAGACACTGAAGCTTTCTTT

clone_size: once
d_call: TRBD1
j_call: TRBJ1-2
v_call: TRBV4-3
cdr3_aa: CASSQDRGTVLYGYTF
cdr3_nt: TGCGCCAGCAGCCAAGATCGGGGGACAGTCTTATATGGCTACACCTTC

clone_size: once
d_call: NA
j_call: TRBJ1-5
v_call: TRBV10-3
cdr3_aa: CAISESRGQGNQPQHF
cdr3_nt: TGTGCCATCAGTGAGTCAAGAGGGCAGGGCAATCAGCCCCAGCATTTT

clone_size: once
d_call: TRBD1
j_call: TRBJ1-2
v_call: TRBV7-2
cdr3_aa: CASSPRTGDGYTF
cdr3_nt: TGTGCCAGCAGCCCCCGGACAGGGGATGGCTACACCTTC

clone_size: NA
d_call: TRBD1
j_call: TRBJ1-2
v_call: TRBV4-1
cdr3_aa: CASSQEQGAAGYTF
cdr3_nt: TGCGCCAGCAGCCAGGAACAGGGGGCGGCTGGCTACACCTTC

clone_size: few
d_call: NA
j_call: TRBJ1-1
v_call: TRBV28
cdr3_aa: CASRLHLLNTEAFF
cdr3_nt: TGTGCCAGCAGACTCCACTTACTGAACACTGAAGCTTTCTTT

clone_size: NA
d_call: NA
j_call: TRBJ2-7
v_call: TRBV6-2/TRBV6-3
cdr3_aa: CASSYPQLTGYEQYF
cdr3_nt: TGTGCCAGCAGTTACCCTCAACTTACAGGCTACGAGCAGTACTTC

clone_size: NA
d_call: NA
j_call: TRBJ1-4
v_call: TRBV10-3
cdr3_aa: CAISDRQAPTNEKLFF
cdr3_nt: TGTGCCATCAGTGATCGACAGGCCCCAACTAATGAAAAACTGTTTTTT

clone_size: NA
d_call: NA
j_call: TRBJ1-5
v_call: TRBV6-1
cdr3_aa: CASSDQGSSNQPQHF
cdr3_nt: TGTGCCAGCAGTGACCAGGGCTCTAGCAATCAGCCCCAGCATTTT

clone_size: NA
d_call: NA
j_call: TRBJ1-1
v_call: TRBV6-5
cdr3_aa: CATLGVPQGNTEAFF
cdr3_nt: TGTGCCACCCTCGGGGTTCCACAGGGGAACACTGAAGCTTTCTTT